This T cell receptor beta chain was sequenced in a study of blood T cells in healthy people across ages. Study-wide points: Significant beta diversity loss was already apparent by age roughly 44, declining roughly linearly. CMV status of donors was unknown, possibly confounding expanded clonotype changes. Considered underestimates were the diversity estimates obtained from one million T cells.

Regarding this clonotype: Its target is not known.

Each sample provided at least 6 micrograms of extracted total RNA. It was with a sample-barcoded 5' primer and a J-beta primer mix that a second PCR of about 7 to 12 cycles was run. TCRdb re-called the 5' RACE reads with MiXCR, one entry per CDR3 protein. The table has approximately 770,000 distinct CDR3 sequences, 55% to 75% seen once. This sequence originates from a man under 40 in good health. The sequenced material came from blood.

CDR3: CAISETETYEQYF. In DNA form, the CDR3 reads TGTGCCATCAGTGAGACAGAGACCTACGAGCAGTACTTC. J is TRBJ2-7 and V is TRBV10-3; D is unresolved. CDR3 length: 13 residues. The V end lost 2 bases, the J end lost 2 bases, and 7 bases lay between the germline ends. The germline V gene has CDR1 ENHRY and CDR2 SYGVKD.